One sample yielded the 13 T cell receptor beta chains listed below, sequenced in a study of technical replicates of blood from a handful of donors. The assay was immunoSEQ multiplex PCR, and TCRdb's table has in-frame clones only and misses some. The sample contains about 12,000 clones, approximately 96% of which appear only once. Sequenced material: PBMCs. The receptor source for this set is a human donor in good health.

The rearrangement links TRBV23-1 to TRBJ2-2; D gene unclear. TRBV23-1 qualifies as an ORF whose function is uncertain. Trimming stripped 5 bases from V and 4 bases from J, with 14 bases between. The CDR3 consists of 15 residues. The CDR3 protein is CASSDERSGTGELFF. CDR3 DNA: TGCGCCAGCAGTGATGAGAGGTCGGGCACCGGGGAGCTGTTTTTT.

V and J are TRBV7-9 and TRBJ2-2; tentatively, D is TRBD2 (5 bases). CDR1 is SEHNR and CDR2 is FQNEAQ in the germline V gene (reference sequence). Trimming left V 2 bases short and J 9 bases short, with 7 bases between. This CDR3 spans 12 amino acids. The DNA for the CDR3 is TGTGCCAGCAGCTTAACGGGGAGGGAGCTGTTTTTT. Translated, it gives CASSLTGRELFF.

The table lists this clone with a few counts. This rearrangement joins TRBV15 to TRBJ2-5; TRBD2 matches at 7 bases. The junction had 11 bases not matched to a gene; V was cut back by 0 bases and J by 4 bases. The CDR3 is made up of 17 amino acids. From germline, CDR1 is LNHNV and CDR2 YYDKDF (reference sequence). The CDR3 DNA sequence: TGTGCCACCAGCAGAGATGGGAGGGCCGTCTCCCGAGAGACCCAGTACTTC. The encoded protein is CATSRDGRAVSRETQYF. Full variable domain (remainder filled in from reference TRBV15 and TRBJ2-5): DAMVIQNPRYQVTQFGKPVTLSCSQTLNHNVMYWYQQKSSQAPKLLFHYYDKDFNNEADTPDNFQSRRPNTSFCFLDIRSPGLGDTAMYLCATSRDGRAVSRETQYFGPGTRLLVL.

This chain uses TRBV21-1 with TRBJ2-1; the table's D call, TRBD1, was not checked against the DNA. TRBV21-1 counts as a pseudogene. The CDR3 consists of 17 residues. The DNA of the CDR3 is TGTGCCAGCAGCCCCTCCGCTTCAGGACAGGGAGGAAATGAGCAGTTCTTC. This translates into CASSPSASGQGGNEQFF.

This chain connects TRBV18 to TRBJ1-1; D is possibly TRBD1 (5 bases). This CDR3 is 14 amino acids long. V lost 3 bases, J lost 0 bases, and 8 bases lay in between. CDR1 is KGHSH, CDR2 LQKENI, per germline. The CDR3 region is CASSPLQVNTEAFF. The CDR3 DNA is TGTGCCAGCTCACCTTTACAGGTGAACACTGAAGCTTTCTTT.

The CDR3 bases are TGTGCCAGCTCACCAGCTAGCTTTTTGACAGATACGCAGTATTTT. Translation gives CASSPASFLTDTQYF. The chain is built from TRBV18 and TRBJ2-3, with a weak D call TRBD2 (5 bases). CDR1 KGHSH and CDR2 LQKENI come from the germline V gene. V lost 2 bases and J lost 3, with 12 bases in between. This CDR3 region has 15 residues.

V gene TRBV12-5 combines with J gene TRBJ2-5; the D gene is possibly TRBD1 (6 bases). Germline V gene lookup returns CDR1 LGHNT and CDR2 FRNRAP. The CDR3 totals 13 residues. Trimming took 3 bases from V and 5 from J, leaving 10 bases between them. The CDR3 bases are TGTGCTAGTGGTTTAGGGGGTGGCGAGACCCAGTACTTC. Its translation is CASGLGGGETQYF.

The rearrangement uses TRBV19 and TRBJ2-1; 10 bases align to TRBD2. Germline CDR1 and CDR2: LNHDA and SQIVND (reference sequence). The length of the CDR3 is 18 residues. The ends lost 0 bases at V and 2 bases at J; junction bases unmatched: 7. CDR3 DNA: TGTGCCAGTAGTATAGATGGGTCAGCGGGAGGGCCCTACAATGAGCAGTTCTTC. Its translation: CASSIDGSAGGPYNEQFF.

DNA for the CDR3: TGTGCCTGGAGCCGGAACCGGGACACAGGGGCTTTCTTT. Protein sequence: CAWSRNRDTGAFF. V and J are TRBV30 and TRBJ1-1; tentatively, D is TRBD1 (6 bases). Germline V gene sequence: CDR1 GTSNPN, CDR2 SVGIG (reference sequence). This CDR3 comprises 13 residues. Deletions cut 3 bases from V and 11 bases from J, with 19 bases between.

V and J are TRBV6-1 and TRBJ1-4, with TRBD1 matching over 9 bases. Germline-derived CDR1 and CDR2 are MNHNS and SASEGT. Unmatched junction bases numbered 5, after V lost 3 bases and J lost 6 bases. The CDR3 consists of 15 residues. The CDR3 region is CASSDPGTGYEKLFF. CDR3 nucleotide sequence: TGTGCCAGCAGTGACCCCGGGACAGGGTATGAAAAACTGTTTTTT.

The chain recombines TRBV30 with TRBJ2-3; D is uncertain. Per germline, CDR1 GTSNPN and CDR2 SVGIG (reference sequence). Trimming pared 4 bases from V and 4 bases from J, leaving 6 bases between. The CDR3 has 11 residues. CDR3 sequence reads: CAWNRADTQYF. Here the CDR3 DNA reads TGTGCCTGGAACCGGGCAGATACGCAGTATTTT.

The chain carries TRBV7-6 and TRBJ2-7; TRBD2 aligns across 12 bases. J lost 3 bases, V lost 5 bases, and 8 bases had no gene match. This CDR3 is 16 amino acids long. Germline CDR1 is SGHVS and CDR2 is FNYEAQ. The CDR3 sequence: CASSRGLAGLHYEQYF. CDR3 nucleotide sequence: TGTGCCAGCAGCCGAGGACTAGCGGGACTCCACTACGAGCAGTACTTC.

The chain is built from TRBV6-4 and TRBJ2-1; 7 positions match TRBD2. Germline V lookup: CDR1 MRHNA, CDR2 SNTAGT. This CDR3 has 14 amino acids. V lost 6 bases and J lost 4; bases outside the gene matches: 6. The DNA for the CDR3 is TGTGCCAGCAGCGCCGCGGGGGATTACAATGAGCAGTTCTTC. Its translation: CASSAAGDYNEQFF.